These T cell receptor beta chains were read from a single sample in a study of T-cell reconstitution after alpha-beta-depleted transplantation in children. Using its own MiXCR run on the PCR reads, TCRdb lists one record per CDR3 protein. In the table there are around 670,000 distinct CDR3 sequences, around 13% of which are singletons. The specimen was PBMCs, collected before TCRalphabeta/CD19-depleted stem cell transplant. Receptors were obtained from a girl aged 2-15 years with congenital amegakaryocytic thrombocytopenia, due to receive a stem cell transplant. Both conserved end residues are part of each CDR3. D genes are given only for firm matches. Only part of the rows carry a size: once, few, many, or a class if the clone is expanded.

v_call	d_call	clone_size	j_call	cdr3_nt	cdr3_aa
TRBV20-1	-	-	TRBJ2-1	TGCAGTGCTAGAGTCCCGGGCCCTTACAATGAGCAGTTCTTC	CSARVPGPYNEQFF
TRBV20-1	TRBD1	few	TRBJ2-1	TGCAGTGCTCAAGGAGGGGACAGGGTTGGCGGTGAGCAGTTCTTC	CSAQGGDRVGGEQFF
TRBV7-9	-	-	TRBJ2-2	TGTGCCAGCAGCCCGACAGCTGGTGGGGAGCTGTTTTTT	CASSPTAGGELFF
TRBV5-1	-	few	TRBJ2-3	TGCGCCAGCACCTTGGACTCTTCCCGCACAGATACGCAGTATTTT	CASTLDSSRTDTQYF
TRBV12-3/TRBV12-4	-	-	TRBJ2-1	TGTGCCAGCAGTACTAGCTCACTCTCCTACAATGAGCAGTTCTTC	CASSTSSLSYNEQFF
TRBV2	-	-	TRBJ2-1	TGTGCCAGCAGTCAGACTTGGACCTACAATGAGCAGTTCTTC	CASSQTWTYNEQFF
TRBV5-1	TRBD1	many	TRBJ2-1	TGCGCCAGCAGCTGGACAGGGAACACCTACAATGAGCAGTTCTTC	CASSWTGNTYNEQFF
TRBV5-1	TRBD2	-	TRBJ2-3	TGCGCCAGCAGCCCCCTAGCGGGACGCACAGATACGCAGTATTTT	CASSPLAGRTDTQYF
TRBV28	TRBD2	many	TRBJ2-5	TGTGCCAGCAGGGGGACTAGGAGGGTCCAAGAGACCCAGTACTTC	CASRGTRRVQETQYF
TRBV18	TRBD2	few	TRBJ2-3	TGTGCCAGCCCTTTCTCACCTAGCGGGAGTTCTACAGATACGCAGTATTTT	CASPFSPSGSSTDTQYF
TRBV28	-	-	TRBJ1-5	TGTGCCAGCAGGCAGGTTAATCAGCCCCAGCATTTT	CASRQVNQPQHF
TRBV30	TRBD2	-	TRBJ2-1	TGTGCCTGGAGTGTCGGGACTAGCCGTTACAATGAGCAGTTCTTC	CAWSVGTSRYNEQFF
TRBV27	-	many	TRBJ1-5	TGTGCCATCGGCTACGCGGCAAATAGCAATCAGCCCCAGCATTTT	CAIGYAANSNQPQHF
TRBV28	-	-	TRBJ2-5	TGTGCCAGCAGTTTCCAAAGGACGCGAGGAGAGACCCAGTACTTC	CASSFQRTRGETQYF
TRBV5-1	TRBD1	-	TRBJ2-7	TGCGCCAGCAGCTTGGCCAGTGACAGGGGTAGAGAGCAGTACTTC	CASSLASDRGREQYF
TRBV5-1	TRBD1	-	TRBJ1-1	TGCGCCAGCAGCTTGACGGGACAGGCTACCACTGAAGCTTTCTTT	CASSLTGQATTEAFF
TRBV4-1	-	many	TRBJ2-5	TGCGCCAGCAGCCCTTCGGGGGATGGAGAGACCCAGTACTTC	CASSPSGDGETQYF
TRBV7-9	-	many	TRBJ1-1	TGTGCCAGCAGCCTCCGGGGGGAGGTTAACACTGAAGCTTTCTTT	CASSLRGEVNTEAFF
TRBV20-1	TRBD2	few	TRBJ2-7	TGCAGTGCTAGAACGATAGCGGGAGGTTCCTACGAGCAGTACTTC	CSARTIAGGSYEQYF
TRBV7-6	-	-	TRBJ1-4	TGTGCCAGCAGCTTAGCTTGGGATCCCAGGGGTGAAAAACTGTTTTTT	CASSLAWDPRGEKLFF
TRBV20-1	-	many	TRBJ1-6	TGCAGTGCTAGAATACGGGGGGTGGATAATTCACCCCTCCACTTT	CSARIRGVDNSPLHF
TRBV20-1	TRBD1	many	TRBJ1-1	TGCAGTGCTAGGTCCTGGACAGGGGGAGATGGGAACACTGAAGCTTTCTTT	CSARSWTGGDGNTEAFF
TRBV28	-	many	TRBJ2-1	TGTGCCAGCAGTTTCTGGGGGCGACAGTTCTTC	CASSFWGRQFF
TRBV5-1	-	many	TRBJ2-1	TGCGCCAGCAGCTTGACTAGCAGCCCGACCTACAATGAGCAGTTCTTC	CASSLTSSPTYNEQFF
TRBV12-3/TRBV12-4	TRBD2	-	TRBJ2-1	TGTGCCAGCAGTGCACCGGGACTATTCTCCTACAATGAGCAGTTCTTC	CASSAPGLFSYNEQFF
TRBV28	-	many	TRBJ1-2	TGTGCCAGCAGTCTATCCAGGACAGACTATGGCTACACCTTC	CASSLSRTDYGYTF
TRBV28	-	-	TRBJ2-3	TGTGCCAGCAGGGATAGCGTAGGCACAGATACGCAGTATTTT	CASRDSVGTDTQYF
TRBV30	-	-	TRBJ2-5	TGTGCCTGGAGTGTAACGGGAGCGGAGACCCAGTACTTC	CAWSVTGAETQYF
TRBV11-1	TRBD2	many	TRBJ2-7	TGTGCCAGCAGCTTAGGGACTAGCGGGAGTTTCGACGAGCAGTACTTC	CASSLGTSGSFDEQYF
TRBV7-2	-	many	TRBJ2-5	TGTGCCAGCAGCTTAGTGGGGAGGAGCGAGACCCAGTACTTC	CASSLVGRSETQYF
TRBV5-1	-	-	TRBJ1-2	TGCGCCAGCAGCTTGGAGTACGGGGGGGCACATGGCTACACCTTC	CASSLEYGGAHGYTF
TRBV6-5	-	many	TRBJ2-7	TGTGCCACCAGCCTTGGTACCGGGACTCGAAGCGAGCAGTACTTC	CATSLGTGTRSEQYF
TRBV20-1	-	few	TRBJ2-3	TGCAGTGCTAGCCAGGGGAGCACAGATACGCAGTATTTT	CSASQGSTDTQYF
TRBV29-1	-	-	TRBJ2-7	TGCAGCGTTGATAGCGGAAGTAACTACGAGCAGTACTTC	CSVDSGSNYEQYF
TRBV20-1	-	many	TRBJ2-7	TGCAGTGCTAGTTCGGGGACACTAGCGACCTCCTCCTACGAGCAGTACTTC	CSASSGTLATSSYEQYF
TRBV5-4	TRBD1	few	TRBJ2-1	TGTGCCAGCAGCGGCAGGACAGGGTACAATGAGCAGTTCTTC	CASSGRTGYNEQFF
TRBV4-1	-	few	TRBJ1-6	TGCGCCAGCAGCCAAGAGGCAGATTTCTATAATTCACCCCTCCACTTT	CASSQEADFYNSPLHF
TRBV20-1	TRBD2	few	TRBJ2-5	TGCAGTGCTAGTCGGGACTCTAGCGGGATCCACCAAGAGACCCAGTACTTC	CSASRDSSGIHQETQYF
TRBV6-5	-	many	TRBJ2-5	TGTGCCAGCAGTTACTCGCGGACCCAAGAGACCCAGTACTTC	CASSYSRTQETQYF
TRBV7-2	TRBD1	few	TRBJ2-1	TGTGCCAGCAGCACCTCGACAGGGGACAATGAGCAGTTCTTC	CASSTSTGDNEQFF
TRBV12-3/TRBV12-4	-	many	TRBJ1-1	TGTGCCAGCAGTGGGGAGCGGGTGAACACTGAAGCTTTCTTT	CASSGERVNTEAFF
TRBV5-5	TRBD2	many	TRBJ2-7	TGTGCCAGCGGTTTACCGGGACTATCCAAATACGAGCAGTACTTC	CASGLPGLSKYEQYF
TRBV20-1	TRBD2	many	TRBJ2-7	TGCAGTGCTAGAGAGCCTAGCGGGAGAGTTTACGAGCAGTACTTC	CSAREPSGRVYEQYF
TRBV5-1	TRBD2	many	TRBJ2-5	TGCGCCAGCAGCCCCAAACTAGCGGGAGCAGAGACCCAGTACTTC	CASSPKLAGAETQYF
TRBV20-1	-	many	TRBJ2-5	TGCAGTGCTAGAGAGAGGTCACAGCAAGAGACCCAGTACTTC	CSARERSQQETQYF